A selection of T cell receptor beta chains follows, all from one sample in a study of blood T cell repertoires in COVID-19. TCRdb's copy holds only in-frame clones and misses some; the assay was immunoSEQ multiplex PCR. In the table there are 150,000 to 200,000 clones, roughly 80% of which are singletons. Sequenced input: peripheral blood. The receptor source for this set is a man aged 65 to 79 with acute or convalescent COVID-19. CDR3s include the opening cysteine and the closing phenylalanine or tryptophan. Fields, in order: D gene, clone size, J gene, V gene, CDR3 protein, CDR3 DNA. A D gene is named only where the DNA matches it firmly. A row's size may be missing; if present it is once, few, many or a size class.

>TRBD2|.|TRBJ2-1|TRBV3-1/TRBV3-2
CASSQGPAGGTYNEQFF
TGTGCCAGCAGCCAAGGACCAGCGGGGGGTACCTACAATGAGCAGTTCTTC
>.|once|TRBJ1-3|TRBV6-5
CASRQGLSGNTIYF
TGTGCCAGCAGACAGGGCCTCTCTGGAAACACCATATATTTT
>.|.|TRBJ2-6|TRBV7-9
CASSLLGDGSGANVLTF
TGTGCCAGCAGCCTCCTCGGAGACGGCTCTGGGGCCAACGTCCTGACTTTC
>TRBD1|.|TRBJ2-7|TRBV7-9
CASSTQEGQGFLYEQYF
TGTGCCAGCAGCACACAGGAGGGACAGGGGTTCCTCTACGAGCAGTACTTC
>.|.|TRBJ2-2|TRBV11-1
CASSLSRGNTGELFF
TGTGCCAGCAGCTTAAGCAGGGGTAACACCGGGGAGCTGTTTTTT
>TRBD1|.|TRBJ2-1|TRBV10-3
CAISGDSSTNYNEQFF
TGTGCCATCAGTGGGGACAGCTCAACCAACTACAATGAGCAGTTCTTC
>.|many|TRBJ1-2|TRBV9
CASSVPRGGRSYGYTF
TGTGCCAGCAGCGTACCGAGGGGGGGCAGGAGCTATGGCTACACCTTC
>TRBD2|.|TRBJ2-5|TRBV27
CASSPIESSGGFETQYF
TGTGCCAGCAGTCCTATAGAGTCTAGCGGGGGTTTTGAGACCCAGTACTTC
>TRBD2|.|TRBJ2-3|TRBV19
CASSFSGPDTQYF
TGTGCCAGTAGTTTTAGCGGGCCAGATACGCAGTATTTT
>TRBD1|.|TRBJ2-6|TRBV10-1
CASTPTGSGANVLTF
TGCGCCAGCACCCCGACAGGGTCCGGGGCCAACGTCCTGACTTTC
>.|.|TRBJ2-3|TRBV20-1
CSASLLDTDTQYF
TGCAGTGCTAGTTTACTAGACACAGATACGCAGTATTTT
>TRBD1|.|TRBJ2-2|TRBV6-5
CASKGQGSTGELFF
TGTGCCAGCAAGGGACAGGGGAGCACCGGGGAGCTGTTTTTT
>.|.|TRBJ2-1|TRBV6-1
CASSSSYGEQFF
TGTGCCAGCAGTTCTAGTTACGGCGAGCAGTTCTTC
>.|.|TRBJ2-1|TRBV6-4
CASSGQRGDEQFF
TGTGCCAGCAGTGGACAGCGTGGGGATGAGCAGTTCTTC
>.|.|TRBJ2-5|TRBV7-9
CASSANPWTALQETQYF
TGTGCCAGCAGCGCCAACCCTTGGACTGCCCTCCAAGAGACCCAGTACTTC
>TRBD1|.|TRBJ2-7|TRBV2
CASSEGFLGTGLEQYF
TGTGCCAGCAGTGAAGGCTTCTTGGGGACAGGGCTCGAGCAGTACTTC
>TRBD2|.|TRBJ2-1|TRBV19
CASSIRRGLASGDEQFF
TGTGCCAGTAGTATAAGGCGGGGACTAGCGTCTGGAGATGAGCAGTTCTTC
>.|.|TRBJ1-4|TRBV5-1
CASSSTGIKEEKLFF
TGCGCCAGCAGCTCAACAGGGATAAAGGAGGAAAAACTGTTTTTT
>.|.|TRBJ1-1|TRBV4-1
CASSRLEPAWDTEAFF
TGCGCCAGCAGCCGCCTAGAGCCGGCTTGGGACACTGAAGCTTTCTTT
>.|.|TRBJ2-2|TRBV4-1
CASSPGATNTGELFF
TGCGCCAGCAGCCCTGGAGCAACGAACACCGGGGAGCTGTTTTTT
>.|.|TRBJ1-1|TRBV7-3
CASTPSVPYTEAFF
TGTGCCAGCACCCCTTCCGTTCCCTACACTGAAGCTTTCTTT
>TRBD1|once|TRBJ1-1|TRBV18
CASSTGTGNTEAFF
TGTGCCAGCTCGACCGGGACAGGGAACACTGAAGCTTTCTTT
>TRBD1|once|TRBJ1-5|TRBV5-6
CASSLTGQANYQPQHF
TGTGCCAGCAGCTTGACCGGACAGGCAAATTATCAGCCCCAGCATTTT
>.|.|TRBJ2-3|TRBV4-2
CASSQDIGGSTDTQYF
TGTGCCAGCAGCCAAGATATTGGGGGGAGCACAGATACGCAGTATTTT
>.|.|TRBJ1-1|TRBV10-3
CAISQVGGTWEAFF
TGTGCCATCTCTCAGGTGGGGGGAACATGGGAAGCTTTCTTT
>TRBD2|once|TRBJ2-7|TRBV9
CASSVARGGLAGDEQYF
TGTGCCAGCAGCGTAGCTCGTGGAGGACTAGCGGGAGACGAGCAGTACTTC
>TRBD1|.|TRBJ1-2|TRBV28
CASSLSTGVDGYTF
TGTGCCAGCAGTTTATCGACAGGGGTCGATGGCTACACCTTC
>.|.|TRBJ2-7|TRBV12-3/TRBV12-4
CASSLGLAGEQYF
TGTGCCAGCAGTTTGGGTCTTGCGGGAGAGCAGTACTTC
>TRBD1|.|TRBJ1-5|TRBV5-1
CASSLGDRDQPQHF
TGCGCCAGCAGCTTGGGGGACAGGGATCAGCCCCAGCATTTT
>TRBD1|once|TRBJ1-1|TRBV28
CASSLRDRGPGTEAFF
TGTGCCAGCAGCCTCCGGGACAGGGGGCCGGGCACTGAAGCTTTCTTT
>TRBD2|.|TRBJ2-3|TRBV3-1/TRBV3-2
CASSQVAGTTDTQYF
TGTGCCAGCAGCCAAGTAGCGGGGACCACAGATACGCAGTATTTT
>TRBD1|.|TRBJ2-7|TRBV6-5
CASKGTGASSYEQYF
TGTGCCAGCAAGGGGACAGGGGCGAGCTCCTACGAGCAGTACTTC
>TRBD1|.|TRBJ1-2|TRBV2
CASRTQTGSFYGYTF
TGTGCCAGCAGAACCCAGACAGGGTCTTTCTATGGCTACACCTTC
>TRBD1|once|TRBJ2-7|TRBV7-9
CASSFGTGTYEQYF
TGTGCCAGCAGCTTCGGGACAGGTACCTACGAGCAGTACTTC
>TRBD1|.|TRBJ1-2|TRBV3-1/TRBV3-2
CASSQGEGAIYGYTF
TGTGCCAGCAGCCAAGGAGAGGGGGCCATCTATGGCTACACCTTC
>.|.|TRBJ1-1|TRBV10-1
CASSDRNTEAFF
TGCGCCAGCAGTGACAGAAACACTGAAGCTTTCTTT
>.|.|TRBJ2-7|TRBV29-1
CSVEEAAAYEQYF
TGCAGCGTTGAAGAGGCGGCGGCCTACGAGCAGTACTTC
>TRBD1|few|TRBJ1-5|TRBV2
CASSGTGGSNQPQHF
TGTGCCAGCAGTGGGACAGGGGGAAGCAATCAGCCCCAGCATTTT
>.|few|TRBJ1-1|TRBV5-6
CASSLDSSGTFF
TGTGCCAGCAGCTTGGACTCATCGGGGACTTTCTTT